This entry is about one T cell receptor beta chain. The data are from a study of blood T cell repertoires in COVID-19. Repertoires were generated with immunoSEQ multiplex PCR, while TCRdb's copy carries only in-frame clones and drops some. The sample shows roughly 53,000 clones, 90% of them seen only once. CDR3 length: 14 residues. V was trimmed by 0 bases and J by 3 bases, leaving 8 bases between them. The germline V gene has CDR1 LGHNA and CDR2 YSLEER. This chain links TRBV4-3 with TRBJ1-1; maybe TRBD1 (5 bases). Sequencing input: peripheral blood. This TCR came from a woman aged 35 to 49 with active COVID-19. The DNA of the CDR3 is TGCGCCAGCAGCCAAGACGGGGGGGACACTGAAGCTTTCTTT. Protein product: CASSQDGGDTEAFF.